The TCR beta chain described here comes from a study of post-analysis software for immune sequencing data. Overall study: Recorded subtypes: relapsing-remitting, secondary progressive, progressive-relapsing; some patients unannotated. Study conclusions and caveats: Controls significantly exceeded multiple sclerosis patients in normalized Chao1 diversity. F-measure co-clustering was strong for batch-matched samples. Controls had lower frequencies than patients of five or six TRBV segments, which included TRBV5-6, TRBV5-1 and TRBV20-1.

The TCR beta cDNA libraries carried unique molecular identifiers. TCRdb used MiXCR to reprocess the PCR reads, holding one entry per CDR3 protein. The table lists about 760,000 distinct CDR3 sequences, roughly 29% of them singletons. This clonotype has more than one count but fewer than ten. Its antigen is still unknown. Looked up from germline, CDR1 is SGHRS and CDR2 is YFSETQ. The CDR3 loop spans 14 amino acids. Trimming removed 7 bases at V and 0 bases at J, with 11 bases between. The chain uses TRBV5-1 and TRBJ2-1; D possibly corresponds to TRBD1 (5 bases). The sample consisted of blood. The sequence was collected from a girl aged 5-17 years with multiple sclerosis. This CDR3 reads CASADSSSYNEQFF. DNA of the CDR3: TGCGCCAGCGCTGACAGCAGCTCCTACAATGAGCAGTTCTTC.